The 17 T cell receptor beta chains in this list originate from one sample, sequenced in a study of quantifying T cell responses using KT2 cells. Study details: cDNA was made from DNase-treated RNA using alpha and beta constant primers.

A single-stranded UMI oligo with SP2 sequence was ligated to cDNA 3' ends. The first PCR ran about 4 cycles with an equimolar RC1.1 and RC1.2 beta primer mix. TCRdb redid the calling of the UMI-ligation and nested PCR reads with MiXCR, one entry per CDR3 protein. The top ten clones hold over 9.5% of a sample with 40,000 to 60,000 distinct CDR3 sequences, 11% of them seen once. The sample was PBMCs spiked with cells of the T cell clone KT2. These TCRs come from a human donor.

This clonotype was detected only once. The chain joins TRBV5-1 to TRBJ1-1; a possible D gene is TRBD1 (5 bases). Trimming took 1 base from V and 0 from J, leaving 13 bases between them. Germline V CDR1 and CDR2: SGHRS, YFSETQ. This CDR3 is built from 16 residues. CDR3 in DNA: TGCGCCAGCAGCTTGCTCGGGGGTGGCATGAACACTGAAGCTTTCTTT. This sequence encodes CASSLLGGGMNTEAFF.

J is TRBJ2-3 and V is TRBV5-1, with TRBD2 identical over 8 bases. This CDR3 contains 14 residues. CDR1 and CDR2 (germline): SGHRS, YFSETQ. The V segment lost 8 bases and the J segment 0 bases; nucleotides outside the gene matches: 5. The DNA of the CDR3 is TGCGCCAGGAAGCGGGGGACTAGCACAGATACGCAGTATTTT. Translation gives CARKRGTSTDTQYF. The whole variable domain, filled in from reference TRBV5-1 and TRBJ2-3, reads KAGVTQTPRYLIKTRGQQVTLSCSPISGHRSVSWYQQTPGQGLQFLFEYFSETQRNKGNFPGRFSGRQFSNSRSEMNVSTLELGDSALYLCARKRGTSTDTQYFGPGTRLTVL.

The genes are TRBV20-1 and TRBJ1-6, with no clear D. V lost 1 base and J lost 0, with 10 bases in between. The CDR3 runs to 16 residues. Germline V gene sequence: CDR1 DFQATT, CDR2 SNEGSKA (reference sequence). CDR3 sequence: CSARGSANSYNSPLHF. The CDR3 bases are TGCAGTGCTAGAGGTTCGGCCAACTCCTATAATTCACCCCTCCACTTT.

This chain connects TRBV6-6 to TRBJ1-2, with D possibly matching TRBD1 (6 bases). CDR3 length: 12 amino acids. Germline CDR1 is MNHNY and CDR2 is SVGAGI (reference sequence). V lost 10 bases to trimming and J lost 4 bases, with 13 bases between them. CDR3 sequence: CATQTGSYGYTF. CDR3 DNA: TGTGCCACTCAGACAGGCTCCTATGGCTACACCTTC.

The chain uses TRBV5-6 and TRBJ2-5; D unclear. Germline CDR1 and CDR2: SGHDT and YYEEEE. V lost 2 bases to trimming and J lost 1 base, with 18 bases between them. There are 17 residues in the CDR3. In DNA, the CDR3 is TGTGCCAGCAGCTTACGCCTCGCCCTCGCCGTCCAAGAGACCCAGTACTTC. Translated, it gives CASSLRLALAVQETQYF.

The V gene is TRBV12-3 or TRBV12-4, the J gene TRBJ1-1, with unresolved D. CDR3 length: 11 amino acids. The V and J ends lost 3 bases and 8 bases respectively, with 7 bases between them. Written as DNA, the CDR3 is TGTGCCAGCAGTTTGGCGGAGGAAGCTTTCTTT. This sequence encodes CASSLAEEAFF.

In its sample, this clonotype was seen a few times. The chain is built from TRBV12-3 or TRBV12-4 and TRBJ1-6, with D maybe TRBD1 (6 bases). V was trimmed by 2 bases and J by 5 bases, leaving 13 bases between them. The CDR3 spans 16 residues. The CDR3 is CASSLTGPPDNSPLHF. CDR3 nucleotides: TGTGCCAGCAGTTTAACAGGGCCTCCAGATAATTCACCCCTCCACTTT.

In this sample, this clonotype turned up a few times. The V call is TRBV14, the J call TRBJ1-4, with D possibly matching TRBD1 (6 bases). Germline CDR1 is SGHDN and CDR2 is FVKESK. The CDR3 length is 13 residues. The V gene lost 1 base and the J gene lost 7 bases, with 7 bases spanning the gap. As DNA, the CDR3 is TGTGCCAGCAGCCAAGTCAGGGGTGAAAAACTGTTTTTT. Amino acids: CASSQVRGEKLFF.

This clonotype was picked up a small number of times. The chain employs TRBV25-1 and TRBJ2-2, with D possibly being TRBD1 (5 bases). The CDR3 length is 14 residues. The V end lost 1 base, the J end lost 4 bases, and 7 bases lay between the germline ends. Germline values: CDR1 MGHDK, CDR2 SYGVNS. The CDR3 protein is CASSEWGPTGELFF. CDR3 in DNA: TGTGCCAGCAGTGAATGGGGCCCCACCGGGGAGCTGTTTTTT.

The rearrangement joins TRBV6-1 to TRBJ1-1; 7 bases are shared with TRBD1. This CDR3 is built from 15 residues. J was trimmed by 3 bases and V by 8 bases; bases with no gene match: 12. Germline CDR1 is MNHNS and CDR2 is SASEGT. The CDR3 nucleotides are TGTGCCAGCTTAAGGGGGCACCAGGGGGACACTGAAGCTTTCTTT. Residues: CASLRGHQGDTEAFF.

This clonotype was seen a handful of times. V usage is TRBV7-8 and J usage is TRBJ2-1; D may correspond to TRBD1 or TRBD2 (6 bases each). This CDR3 has 17 residues. Germline V gene data show CDR1 as SGHVS and CDR2 as FQNEAQ. The ends were cut back, 4 bases at V and 0 bases at J, with 16 bases in the middle. CDR3 DNA sequence: TGTGCCAGCAGCTCCATATTAGGGGGGCGCTCCTACAATGAGCAGTTCTTC. Amino acid sequence: CASSSILGGRSYNEQFF.

This clonotype was seen only a few times. The chain recombines TRBV5-5 with TRBJ1-1, with D possibly being TRBD1 (6 bases). Trimming took off 3 bases at V and 6 bases at J, with 24 bases between the two ends. The CDR3 loop spans 17 amino acids. CDR1 SGHKS and CDR2 YYEKEE come from the germline V gene (reference sequence). CDR3 protein: CASSWRWSLDQGSEAFF. The CDR3 DNA is TGTGCCAGCAGCTGGAGGTGGAGCCTCGATCAGGGGTCTGAAGCTTTCTTT.

V gene TRBV25-1 combines with J gene TRBJ2-3; a possible D gene is TRBD2 (7 bases). Germline V CDR1 and CDR2: MGHDK, SYGVNS. The CDR3 spans 17 residues. The germline V and J ends were trimmed by 2 bases and 0 bases, with 15 bases remaining between them. The CDR3: CASSEVGGGPSTDTQYF. DNA of the CDR3: TGTGCCAGCAGTGAAGTAGGCGGGGGCCCGAGCACAGATACGCAGTATTTT.

In this sample, this clonotype turned up many times. The rearrangement links TRBV11-3 to TRBJ2-1; no firm D call. This CDR3 spans 14 amino acids. V lost 5 bases and J lost 5, with 13 bases in between. Germline CDR1 SGHNT, CDR2 YENEEA. DNA for the CDR3: TGTGCCAGCAGCAGCAGTAATTCGAACAATGAGCAGTTCTTC. This codes for CASSSSNSNNEQFF. Supplemented by reference TRBV11-3 and TRBJ2-1, the full variable domain reads EAGVVQSPRYKIIEKKQPVAFWCNPISGHNTLYWYLQNLGQGPELLIRYENEEAVDDSQLPKDRFSAERLKGVDSTLKIQPAELGDSAVYLCASSSSNSNNEQFFGPGTRLTVL.

This clonotype was recorded a few times. The J gene is TRBJ2-1, the V gene TRBV7-2; the D is unclear. CDR1 and CDR2 from the germline V gene are SGHTA and FQGNSA. Trimming shortened V by 5 bases and J by 0 bases, and 20 bases separated the two germline ends. The length of the CDR3 is 18 residues. The CDR3 loop is CASSRNKNTHLSYNEQFF. The DNA for the CDR3 is TGTGCCAGCAGCCGAAATAAAAACACACACCTCTCCTACAATGAGCAGTTCTTC.

This clonotype was observed at least ten times. This chain links TRBV5-1 with TRBJ2-2; D remains ambiguous. The V end was cut by 5 bases, the J end by 6 bases, with 5 bases between. Per germline, CDR1 SGHRS and CDR2 YFSETQ. There are 11 residues in the CDR3. The CDR3 sequence: CASRAAGELFF. CDR3 sequence (DNA): TGCGCCAGCAGGGCCGCCGGGGAGCTGTTTTTT.

J is TRBJ2-7 and V is TRBV12-3 or TRBV12-4; D gene uncertain. The V and J ends lost 3 bases and 3 bases respectively, with 12 bases between them. There are 14 residues in the CDR3. The DNA of the CDR3 is TGTGCCAGCAGTTTGGTTGGATCCCACTACGAGCAGTACTTC. It encodes CASSLVGSHYEQYF.